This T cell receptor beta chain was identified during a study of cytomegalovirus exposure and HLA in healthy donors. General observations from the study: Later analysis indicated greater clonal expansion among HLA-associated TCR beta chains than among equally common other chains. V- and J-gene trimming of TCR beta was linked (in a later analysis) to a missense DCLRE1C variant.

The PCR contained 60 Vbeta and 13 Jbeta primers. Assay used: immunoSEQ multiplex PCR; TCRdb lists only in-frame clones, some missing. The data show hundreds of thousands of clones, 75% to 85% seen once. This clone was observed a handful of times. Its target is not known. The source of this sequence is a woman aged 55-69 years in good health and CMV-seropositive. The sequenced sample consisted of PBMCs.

The CDR3 nucleotides read TGTGCCAGCAGTTACTCGACAGGGGGCGGTTCACCCCTCCACTTT. It yields the protein CASSYSTGGGSPLHF. This rearrangement joins TRBV6-5 to TRBJ1-6; 10 bases map to TRBD1. Looked up from germline, CDR1 is MNHEY and CDR2 is SVGAGI. The CDR3 covers 15 residues. V lost 0 bases to trimming and J lost 9 bases; unmatched junction nucleotides: 2.